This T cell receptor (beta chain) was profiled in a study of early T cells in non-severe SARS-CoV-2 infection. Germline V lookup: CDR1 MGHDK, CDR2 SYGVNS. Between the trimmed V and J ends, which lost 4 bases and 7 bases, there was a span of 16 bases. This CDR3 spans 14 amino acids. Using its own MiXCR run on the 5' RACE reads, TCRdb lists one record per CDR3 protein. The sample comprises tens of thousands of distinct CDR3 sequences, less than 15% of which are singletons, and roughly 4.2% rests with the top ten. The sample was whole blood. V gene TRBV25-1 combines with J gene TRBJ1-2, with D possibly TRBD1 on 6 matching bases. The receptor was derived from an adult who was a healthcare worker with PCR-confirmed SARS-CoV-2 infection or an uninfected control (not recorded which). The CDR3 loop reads CASSGQEGGFGYTF. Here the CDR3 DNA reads TGTGCCAGCAGTGGACAGGAGGGGGGCTTTGGCTACACCTTC.